This TCR beta chain was recovered during a study of shared clonotypes between healthy human individuals. The CDR3 totals 14 residues. In germline, CDR1 is MNHEY, CDR2 SMNVEV (reference sequence). With 8 bases removed from V and 5 bases from J, the gap between germline ends came to 17 bases. Data came from immunoSEQ multiplex PCR; TCRdb stores just in-frame clones and leaves some out. The table shows fewer than 1 million clones, with 90% to 98% occurring only once. Naive CD8 cells, CD45RO-negative and positively selected for CCR7, excluded terminally differentiated effector memory CD45RA+ cells. The sequencing input was naive CD8+ T cells sorted from blood. The receptor comes from a man under 40 in good health. V gene TRBV27 combines with J gene TRBJ2-3; D is unclear. The chain's CDR3 is CASAVRSRRDTQYF. DNA of the CDR3: TGTGCCAGCGCCGTAAGGAGCCGGAGAGATACGCAGTATTTT.